This is a list of T cell receptor beta chains from one sample in a study of blood T cells in healthy people across ages. TCRdb reprocessed the 5' RACE reads with MiXCR, giving one entry per CDR3 protein. The table shows over a million distinct CDR3 sequences, with about 25% occurring only once. The same data also contributed to another study, on T cells of mothers and their children.

Sequencing was carried out using blood. The receptors originated from a girl aged 2 to 9 in good health. Both conserved end residues are part of each CDR3. The D gene is left open where the match is weak. A row's size may be missing; if present it is once, few, many or a size class.

d_call j_call clone_size v_call cdr3_aa cdr3_nt
- TRBJ2-5 many TRBV12-3/TRBV12-4 CASQRRGAETQYF TGTGCCTCCCAAAGACGAGGCGCGGAGACCCAGTACTTC
TRBD1 TRBJ1-2 - TRBV25-1 CASSGDRPSITF TGTGCCAGCAGTGGGGACAGGCCAAGTATCACCTTC
- TRBJ1-1 - TRBV20-1 CSAPKHGDTEAFF TGCAGTGCTCCTAAACACGGGGACACTGAAGCTTTCTTT
TRBD2 TRBJ2-5 - TRBV9 CASSHSRLAGYQETQYF TGTGCCAGCAGTCATAGTCGACTAGCGGGATACCAAGAGACCCAGTACTTC
- TRBJ2-7 - TRBV15 CATSRDPLAVSYEQYF TGTGCCACCAGCAGAGATCCCCTGGCAGTCTCCTACGAGCAGTACTTC
- TRBJ2-1 many TRBV6-2/TRBV6-3 CASSYRTYNEQFF TGTGCCAGCAGTTATCGCACTTACAATGAGCAGTTCTTC
TRBD2 TRBJ2-1 - TRBV5-6 CASSSGPGLASF TGTGCCAGCAGCTCAGGCCCGGGACTAGCTTCGTTC
- TRBJ1-4 - TRBV5-1 CASRYSTNEKLFF TGCGCCAGCCGATACTCAACTAATGAAAAACTGTTTTTT
- TRBJ2-7 - TRBV5-1 CASSLSVARTYEQYF TGCGCCAGCAGCTTGAGCGTAGCGCGAACCTACGAGCAGTACTTC
- TRBJ2-7 - TRBV14 CASSQPQAYEQYF TGTGCCAGCAGCCAACCGCAGGCCTACGAGCAGTACTTC
- TRBJ2-5 few TRBV18 CASSPASGRETQYF TGTGCCAGCTCACCGGCCAGCGGGCGAGAGACCCAGTACTTC
- TRBJ2-5 - TRBV3-1 CASSQVQGIQETQYF TGTGCCAGCAGCCAGGTACAGGGAATCCAAGAGACCCAGTACTTC